This TCR beta chain emerged from a study of blood T cells in healthy people across ages. CDR3 size: 14 residues. V was clipped by 2 bases and J by 0 bases, with 8 bases between them. CDR1 SQVTM and CDR2 ANQGSEA come from the germline V gene. It was with a sample-barcoded 5' primer and a J-beta primer mix that a second PCR of roughly 7 to 12 cycles was run. Via MiXCR, TCRdb re-called the 5' RACE reads, giving one row per CDR3 protein. The sample contains under 2,000,000 distinct CDR3 sequences, roughly 49% of which appear only once. Sequenced sample: blood. V usage is TRBV29-1 and J usage is TRBJ2-4, with a tentative D call TRBD1 (6 bases). This TCR was recovered from a middle-aged woman in good health. CDR3 nucleotide sequence: TGCAGCGTTGAAAGCAGGGGAGCCAAAAACATTCAGTACTTC. Residues: CSVESRGAKNIQYF. The full variable domain, in which reference TRBV29-1 and TRBJ2-4 provide the parts outside the CDR3, is SAVISQKPSRDICQRGTSLTIQCQVDSQVTMMFWYRQQPGQSLTLIATANQGSEATYESGFVIDKFPISRPNLTFSTLTVSNMSPEDSSIYLCSVESRGAKNIQYFGAGTRLSVL.